These T cell receptor beta chains were read from a single sample in a study of cytomegalovirus exposure and HLA in healthy donors. Some clones are missing from TCRdb's copy, which holds only in-frame ones; the method was immunoSEQ multiplex PCR. Its clone listing holds around 70,000 clones. Specimen: PBMCs. These receptors all stem from a female donor in good health and CMV-seropositive. Both conserved end residues are part of each CDR3. The D gene is left open where the match is weak.

TRBJ2-7,TRBV13,NA,TGTGCCAGCAGCTCCGGGATCGAGCAGTACTTC,CASSSGIEQYF
TRBJ2-5,TRBV5-4,TRBD2,TGTGCCAGCAGCTTGGGACTAGCGGGAGTGGAGACCCAGTACTTC,CASSLGLAGVETQYF
TRBJ2-1,TRBV6-5,TRBD2,TGTGCCAGCAGTTATAGCGGGGGTGAATTTGACAATGAGCAGTTCTTC,CASSYSGGEFDNEQFF
TRBJ1-3,TRBV11-1,NA,TGTGCCAGCAGCTTTCGTCAGGGGATCCCTGGAAACACCATATATTTT,CASSFRQGIPGNTIYF
TRBJ2-7,TRBV7-9,TRBD1,TGTGCCAGCAGCGTACCATCGGGGACAGCCTACGAGCAGTACTTC,CASSVPSGTAYEQYF
TRBJ1-1,TRBV6-4,NA,TGTGCCAGCAGGAGACAGTCAAACACTGAAGCTTTCTTT,CASRRQSNTEAFF
TRBJ1-1,TRBV28,TRBD1,TGTGCCAGCAGAGTGACAGGGATCGGATTGGACACTGAAGCTTTCTTT,CASRVTGIGLDTEAFF
TRBJ2-1,TRBV30,TRBD1,TGTGCCTGGAGTACCGCCGGGACAGGGGATTTGAATGAGCAGTTCTTC,CAWSTAGTGDLNEQFF
TRBJ1-1,TRBV6-5,TRBD1,TGTGCCAGCAGGAGACAGGGGAGGACTGAAGCTTTCTTT,CASRRQGRTEAFF
TRBJ1-1,TRBV5-1,NA,TGCGCCAGCAGCTTGGGCCCAGGGGTCACTGAAGCTTTCTTT,CASSLGPGVTEAFF
TRBJ2-1,TRBV18,NA,TGTGCCAGCTCAGGTGGGCAGGGGAGTTACAATGAGCAGTTCTTC,CASSGGQGSYNEQFF
TRBJ2-1,TRBV9,NA,TGTGCCAGCAGCGTAGTGCCTAGCGCTAGTGAGCAGTTCTTC,CASSVVPSASEQFF
TRBJ1-1,TRBV18,NA,TGTGCCAGCTCACTTCAACGGGACACTGAAGCTTTCTTT,CASSLQRDTEAFF
TRBJ1-3,TRBV15,NA,TGTGCCACCAGCAGAGGCAGGGGAAATGGAAACACCATATATTTT,CATSRGRGNGNTIYF
TRBJ1-1,TRBV2,NA,TGTGCCAGCAGTGAGGGAGGGAGGAACACTGAAGCTTTCTTT,CASSEGGRNTEAFF
TRBJ2-7,TRBV6-1,NA,TGTGCCAGCAGTGAAGGGCTCGATCCTTACTACGAGCAGTACTTC,CASSEGLDPYYEQYF
TRBJ2-7,TRBV28,NA,TGTGCCAGCAGTTTCTCGCAGGGTTCCTACGAGCAGTACTTC,CASSFSQGSYEQYF
TRBJ1-5,TRBV6-5,TRBD1,TGTGCCAGCAGTCCCGGACAGGGGCCAAATCAGCCCCAGCATTTT,CASSPGQGPNQPQHF
TRBJ1-1,TRBV28,NA,TGTGCCAGCTTGTATAGGGGGTACACTGAAGCTTTCTTT,CASLYRGYTEAFF
TRBJ2-3,TRBV2,TRBD2,TGTGCCAGCAGTCGAGCGGGGCCCACAGATACGCAGTATTTT,CASSRAGPTDTQYF
TRBJ2-4,TRBV5-1,NA,TGCGCCAGCAACTCTTTCCCGGGGGAAGACATTCAGTACTTC,CASNSFPGEDIQYF
TRBJ2-6,TRBV9,TRBD1,TGTGCCAGCAGCTCCCAACCAGGGGGTGGGGCCAACGTCCTGACTTTC,CASSSQPGGGANVLTF
TRBJ2-1,TRBV7-9,TRBD2,TGTGCCAGCAGCTTATTAGGCGCGGGGGTTGGGTACAATGAGCAGTTCTTC,CASSLLGAGVGYNEQFF
TRBJ2-7,TRBV14,NA,TGTGCCAGCAGCCCAGGTTACGAGCAGTACTTC,CASSPGYEQYF
TRBJ1-1,TRBV29-1,NA,TGCAGTGCTAACGGACAGAACACTGAAGCTTTCTTT,CSANGQNTEAFF
TRBJ1-5,TRBV19,TRBD1,TGTGCCAGTACCGGGACAGGGGGCGGGCAGCCCCAGCATTTT,CASTGTGGGQPQHF
TRBJ2-7,TRBV10-3,TRBD1,TGTGCCATCACCCCAGAAACAGGGGATGAGTACGAGCAGTACTTC,CAITPETGDEYEQYF
TRBJ2-1,TRBV2,TRBD1,TGTGCCAGCAGTGAAGCTACAGGGGGCGATGAGCAGTTCTTC,CASSEATGGDEQFF
TRBJ2-3,TRBV18,NA,TGTGCCAGCTCACCAGGGAGGACAGATACGCAGTATTTT,CASSPGRTDTQYF
TRBJ2-1,TRBV9,NA,TGTGCCAGCAGCGTAGCTGGGCGGGATAGGAGTTACAATGAGCAGTTCTTC,CASSVAGRDRSYNEQFF
TRBJ2-2,TRBV7-6,TRBD1,TGTGCCAGCAGCGCCGGGACAGGGACCACCGGGGAGCTGTTTTTT,CASSAGTGTTGELFF
TRBJ2-7,TRBV2,NA,TGTGCCAGCAGCCTCCTGGCAAGGTCGGGGGAGCAGTACTTC,CASSLLARSGEQYF
TRBJ2-7,TRBV18,TRBD1,TGTGCCAGCTCACGAGGGGACAGCTCCTACGAGCAGTACTTC,CASSRGDSSYEQYF
TRBJ2-5,TRBV4-1,NA,TGCGCCAGCAGCCAAACCCGGGGAAAGACCCAGTACTTC,CASSQTRGKTQYF
TRBJ2-7,TRBV7-2,NA,TGTGCCAGCAGCTTAGTCCAGGCAAGCTCCTACGAGCAGTACTTC,CASSLVQASSYEQYF
TRBJ1-1,TRBV28,NA,TGTGCCAGCGGTAGCTTAGAAGCTTTCTTT,CASGSLEAFF
TRBJ2-5,TRBV18,NA,TGTGCCAGCTCACCACGAGGAGGGGACCAAGAGACCCAGTACTTC,CASSPRGGDQETQYF